This T cell receptor beta chain was sequenced for a study of cytomegalovirus exposure and HLA in healthy donors. Study as a whole: It was reported in a later analysis that the same platform had been used for the 120 validation repertoires as for the 666 first-cohort repertoires. Study-wide points: Cytomegalovirus-associated TCR beta chains were listed, numbering some 180.

The V and J ends lost 3 bases and 6 bases respectively, with 14 bases between them. CDR1 is KGHSH, CDR2 LQKENI, per germline. The CDR3 has 14 amino acids. Turning to this clone: Its antigen is unknown.

Some clones are missing from TCRdb's copy, which holds only in-frame ones; the method was immunoSEQ multiplex PCR. The sample has roughly 330,000 clones; roughly 87% are singletons. V usage is TRBV18 and J usage is TRBJ2-5; possible D gene TRBD1, 5 bases. This clonotype was sampled from a woman aged 25 to 39 in good health and CMV-seropositive. Sequences were obtained from PBMCs. CDR3 DNA: TGTGCCAGCTCACCGCCCGGCCAGGGAAAGACCCAGTACTTC. Translating it yields CASSPPGQGKTQYF. The whole variable domain, filled in from reference TRBV18 and TRBJ2-5, reads NAGVMQNPRHLVRRRGQEARLRCSPMKGHSHVYWYRQLPEEGLKFMVYLQKENIIDESGMPKERFSAEFPKEGPSILRIQQVVRGDSAAYFCASSPPGQGKTQYFGPGTRLLVL.